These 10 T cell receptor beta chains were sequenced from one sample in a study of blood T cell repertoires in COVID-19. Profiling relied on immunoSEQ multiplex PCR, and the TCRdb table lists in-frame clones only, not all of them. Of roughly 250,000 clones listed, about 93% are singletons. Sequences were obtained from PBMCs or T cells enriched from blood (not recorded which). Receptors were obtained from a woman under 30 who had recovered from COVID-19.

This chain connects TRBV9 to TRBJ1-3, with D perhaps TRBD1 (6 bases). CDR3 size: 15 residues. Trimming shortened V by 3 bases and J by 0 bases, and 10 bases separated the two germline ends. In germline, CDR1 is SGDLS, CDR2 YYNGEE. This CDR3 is CASSGGHSSGNTIYF. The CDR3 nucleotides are TGTGCCAGCAGCGGGGGACACAGCTCTGGAAACACCATATATTTT.

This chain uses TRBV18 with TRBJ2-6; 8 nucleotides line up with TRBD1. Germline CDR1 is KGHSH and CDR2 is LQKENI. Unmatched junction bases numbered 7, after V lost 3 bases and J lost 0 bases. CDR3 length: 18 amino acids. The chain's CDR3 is CASSPPGQVFSGANVLTF. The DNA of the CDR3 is TGTGCCAGCTCACCTCCGGGACAGGTGTTCTCTGGGGCCAACGTCCTGACTTTC.

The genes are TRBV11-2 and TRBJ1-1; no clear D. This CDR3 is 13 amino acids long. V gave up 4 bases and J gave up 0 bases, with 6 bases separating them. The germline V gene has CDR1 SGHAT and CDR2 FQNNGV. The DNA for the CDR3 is TGTGCCAGCAGCTCCCGTATGAACACTGAAGCTTTCTTT. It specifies CASSSRMNTEAFF.

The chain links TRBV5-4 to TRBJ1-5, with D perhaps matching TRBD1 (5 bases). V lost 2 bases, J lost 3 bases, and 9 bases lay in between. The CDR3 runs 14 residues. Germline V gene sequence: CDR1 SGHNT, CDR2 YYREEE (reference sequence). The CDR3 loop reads CASSLAGFNQPQHF. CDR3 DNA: TGTGCCAGCAGCTTAGCAGGGTTCAATCAGCCCCAGCATTTT.

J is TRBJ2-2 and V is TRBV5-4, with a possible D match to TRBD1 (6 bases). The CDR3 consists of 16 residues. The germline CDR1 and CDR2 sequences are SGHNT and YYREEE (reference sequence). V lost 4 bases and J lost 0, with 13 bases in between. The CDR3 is CASSLGQTTNTGELFF. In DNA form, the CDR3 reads TGTGCCAGCAGCCTTGGACAGACGACGAACACCGGGGAGCTGTTTTTT.

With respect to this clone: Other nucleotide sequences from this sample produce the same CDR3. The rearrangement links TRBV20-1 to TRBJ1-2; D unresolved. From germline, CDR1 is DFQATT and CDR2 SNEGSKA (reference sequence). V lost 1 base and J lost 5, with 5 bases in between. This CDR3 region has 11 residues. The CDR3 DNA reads TGCAGTGCTAGAGCAGGTTATGGCTACACCTTC. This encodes CSARAGYGYTF.

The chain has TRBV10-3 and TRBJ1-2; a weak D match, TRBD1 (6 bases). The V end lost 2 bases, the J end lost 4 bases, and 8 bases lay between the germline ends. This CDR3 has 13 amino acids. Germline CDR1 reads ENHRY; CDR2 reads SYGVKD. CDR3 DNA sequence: TGTGCCATCAGTGAGCGAGGGGGCTATGGCTACACCTTC. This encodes CAISERGGYGYTF.

The CDR3 coding sequence is TGCGCCAGCAGCAAGACGACTACCCTACCGTACAATGAGCAGTTCTTC. This gives the protein CASSKTTTLPYNEQFF. The J gene is TRBJ2-1, the V gene TRBV5-1; TRBD2 is a possible D gene (5 bases). The V gene's germline CDR1 is SGHRS and CDR2 YFSETQ. V was clipped by 4 bases and J by 4 bases, with 18 bases between them. The CDR3 sequence is 16 residues long.

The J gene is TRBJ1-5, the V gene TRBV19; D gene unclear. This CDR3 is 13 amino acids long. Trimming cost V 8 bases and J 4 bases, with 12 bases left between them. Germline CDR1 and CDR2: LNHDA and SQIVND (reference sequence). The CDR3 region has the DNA TGTGCCAGTGGGCTGACAAGAAATCAGCCCCAGCATTTT. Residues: CASGLTRNQPQHF. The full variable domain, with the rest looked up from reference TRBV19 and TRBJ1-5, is DGGITQSPKYLFRKEGQNVTLSCEQNLNHDAMYWYRQDPGQGLRLIYYSQIVNDFQKGDIAEGYSVSREKKESFPLTVTSAQKNPTAFYLCASGLTRNQPQHFGDGTRLSIL.

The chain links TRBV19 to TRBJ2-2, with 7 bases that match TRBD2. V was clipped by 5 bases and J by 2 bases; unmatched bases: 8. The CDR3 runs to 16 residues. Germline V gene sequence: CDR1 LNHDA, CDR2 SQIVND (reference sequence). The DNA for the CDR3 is TGTGCCAGTAGTCCGAGCGGGGAGATCAACACCGGGGAGCTGTTTTTT. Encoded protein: CASSPSGEINTGELFF.